The sequence of this T cell receptor beta chain was determined in a study of cytomegalovirus exposure and HLA in healthy donors. Whole-study context: It was reported in a later analysis that the same platform had been used for the approximately 110 validation repertoires as for the roughly 710 first-cohort repertoires.

The CDR3 consists of 15 residues. CDR1 and CDR2 from the germline V gene are MDHEN and SYDVKM. J was trimmed by 5 bases and V by 6 bases; bases with no gene match: 9. Whole-study findings and limits: The study put under 200 TCR beta chains on its list as cytomegalovirus-associated. In the roughly 120 validation repertoires, a later analysis found that first-cohort TCR clusters tended to co-occur. It was reported that the classifier diagnosed cytomegalovirus status with high specificity and sensitivity in both the original and validation cohorts.

Turning to this clone: Its matching antigen is unknown.

The method was immunoSEQ multiplex PCR; TCRdb's version includes in-frame clones alone and lacks a portion of them. The top ten hold 3% of the sample, which has tens of thousands of clones, 70% to 90% seen once. The chain recombines TRBV28 with TRBJ1-1, with 10 bases that match TRBD1. The sample consisted of PBMCs. This sequence was found in a man aged 25-45 years in good health and CMV-seronegative. The CDR3 region is CASSLLDRGQTEAFF. DNA for the CDR3: TGTGCCAGCAGCCTATTAGACAGGGGGCAAACTGAAGCTTTCTTT. The complete variable domain, with remaining parts taken from reference TRBV28 and TRBJ1-1, reads DVKVTQSSRYLVKRTGEKVFLECVQDMDHENMFWYRQDPGLGLRLIYFSYDVKMKEKGDIPEGYSVSREKKERFSLILESASTNQTSMYLCASSLLDRGQTEAFFGQGTRLTVV.